This TCR beta chain was recovered during a study of T cells in women clearing cervical HPV infection. Study-wide background: Cases' blood sampling followed lesion detection by median about 150 days (90 to 200). General observations from the study: Richness plus V gene abundances separated cases from controls with AUC about 0.8. CIN3+ cases had significantly higher TCR richness than controls; evenness did not differ.

As concerns this clone: Antigen: not known. The CDR3 end lies 3 residues beyond the end of the read and is filled in from the germline J gene.

Dot-blot hybridization genotyped cervical HPV amplified with MY09/MY11 PCR. V was cut by 5 bases and J by 3 bases, with 14 bases left in between. This CDR3 contains 15 residues. Germline CDR1 reads SGHRS; CDR2 reads YFSETQ. Repertoires were generated with immunoSEQ multiplex PCR, while TCRdb's copy carries only in-frame clones and drops some. Listed are around 22,000 clones; 4.5% to 5% falls within the top ten. The TCR comes from a woman aged 18 to 75 with a cervical HPV16 infection that either progressed to CIN3+ or cleared (not recorded which). This chain connects TRBV5-1 to TRBJ1-4, with D possibly being TRBD1 (5 bases). Material for sequencing was blood buffy coat. The CDR3 is CASSPVGLANEKLFF. The sequenced CDR3 bases are TGCGCCAGCAGTCCTGTGGGGCTGGCTAATGAAAAA.